Below are 20 T cell receptor beta chains sequenced from a single sample in a study of T-cell memory formation after mild COVID-19. TCRdb called the 5' RACE reads again in MiXCR, with one record for every CDR3 protein. Among some 180,000 distinct CDR3 sequences, approximately 17% were seen once, and the ten largest hold 3.5% to 5%. The material sequenced was PBMCs or a T cell subset sorted from them (not recorded which). The receptors were sampled from a young man who had mild COVID-19 (a few samples of this study predate the infection). Cell type and time point are not known.

The V and J genes are TRBV7-2 and TRBJ2-3; 7 positions agree with TRBD2. J was trimmed by 7 bases and V by 3 bases; bases with no gene match: 4. The CDR3 consists of 13 residues. Germline V lookup: CDR1 SGHTA, CDR2 FQGNSA. The CDR3 coding sequence is TGTGCCAGCAGCTTCGGGGAGGGTAATACGCAGTATTTT. As protein: CASSFGEGNTQYF.

This rearrangement joins TRBV4-2 to TRBJ2-7, with 7 bases that match TRBD1. With 4 bases clipped from V and 0 bases from J, the junction kept 3 bases outside the gene matches. CDR3 length equals 14 residues. Germline lookup yields CDR1 LGHNA and CDR2 YNFKEQ. CDR3 sequence (DNA): TGTGCCAGCAGCCGGGACAGTTCCTCCTACGAGCAGTACTTC. This sequence encodes CASSRDSSSYEQYF.

This clonotype was counted at least ten times. The rearrangement joins TRBV5-1 to TRBJ2-2, with 8 nucleotides matching TRBD2. CDR3 length: 17 amino acids. Trimming at V came to 2 bases and at J to 4 bases, leaving 10 bases not matched to a gene. The germline V gene encodes CDR1 SGHRS and CDR2 YFSETQ. This CDR3 is CASSLFGSSGGTGELFF. In DNA, the CDR3 is TGCGCCAGCAGCTTATTCGGTTCCAGCGGGGGCACCGGGGAGCTGTTTTTT. Full variable domain (missing parts from reference TRBV5-1 and TRBJ2-2): KAGVTQTPRYLIKTRGQQVTLSCSPISGHRSVSWYQQTPGQGLQFLFEYFSETQRNKGNFPGRFSGRQFSNSRSEMNVSTLELGDSALYLCASSLFGSSGGTGELFFGEGSRLTVL.

The V call is TRBV11-2, the J call TRBJ1-4, with D perhaps matching TRBD1 (6 bases). Between the trimmed V and J ends, which lost 5 bases and 0 bases, there was a span of 10 bases. Germline assignment: CDR1 SGHAT and CDR2 FQNNGV. The CDR3 has 15 amino acids. CDR3: CASSGGGPTNEKLFF. The CDR3 bases are TGTGCCAGCAGCGGAGGGGGTCCAACTAATGAAAAACTGTTTTTT.

This CDR3 is CSASGGLIGVYEKLFF. The DNA for the CDR3 is TGCAGTGCTAGCGGGGGTTTGATCGGAGTATATGAAAAACTGTTTTTT. This chain uses TRBV20-1 with TRBJ1-4; D is perhaps TRBD1 (5 bases). Trimming shortened V by 3 bases and J by 6 bases, and 20 bases separated the two germline ends. CDR3 length: 16 residues. Germline CDR1 and CDR2: DFQATT and SNEGSKA (reference sequence).

CDR3 residues: CASSPLVGTQYF. Written as DNA, the CDR3 is TGTGCCAGCAGCCCGCTTGTGGGTACGCAGTATTTT. The rearrangement uses TRBV13 and TRBJ2-3; no firm D call. The germline V and J ends were trimmed by 5 bases and 8 bases, with 11 bases remaining between them. The germline V gene has CDR1 PRHDT and CDR2 FYEKMQ (reference sequence). The CDR3 spans 12 residues. The variable domain in full, with the rest retrieved from reference TRBV13 and TRBJ2-3, is AAGVIQSPRHLIKEKRETATLKCYPIPRHDTVYWYQQGPGQDPQFLISFYEKMQSDKGSIPDRFSAQQFSDYHSELNMSSLELGDSALYFCASSPLVGTQYFGPGTRLTVL.

This clonotype was counted between two and nine times. The chain links TRBV6-5 to TRBJ1-6; D gene uncertain. Germline loops: CDR1 MNHEY, CDR2 SVGAGI. Trimming took 0 bases from V and 9 from J, leaving 12 bases between them. The CDR3 has 15 residues. CDR3 nucleotide sequence: TGTGCCAGCAGTTACTCCGCGGGAAACCGTTCACCCCTCCACTTT. It encodes CASSYSAGNRSPLHF.

This clonotype came up a few times. The chain has TRBV7-2 and TRBJ2-7, with a possible D match to TRBD1 (5 bases). With 3 bases removed from V and 0 bases from J, the gap between germline ends came to 12 bases. This CDR3 region has 15 residues. CDR1 and CDR2 from the germline V gene are SGHTA and FQGNSA. CDR3 sequence (DNA): TGTGCCAGCAGCTTCGACCCTGACAGCTCCTACGAGCAGTACGTC. Translated, it gives CASSFDPDSSYEQYV.

The DNA for the CDR3 is TGTGCCAGCACAGGCGGGGGGGCCGGCAATGAGCAGTTCTTC. This gives the protein CASTGGGAGNEQFF. The rearrangement uses TRBV2 and TRBJ2-1, with 9 nucleotides matching TRBD2. The CDR3 length is 14 residues. The V gene's germline CDR1 is SNHLY and CDR2 FYNNEI. J gave up 6 bases and V 7 bases, and 7 bases lay outside the gene matches.

V gene TRBV28 combines with J gene TRBJ2-5; D is uncertain. The V end was cut by 2 bases, the J end by 7 bases, with 11 bases between. Germline V gene sequence: CDR1 MDHEN, CDR2 SYDVKM. The CDR3 loop spans 13 amino acids. The CDR3 sequence is CASSLVSYATQYF. Here the CDR3 DNA reads TGTGCCAGCAGTTTAGTTAGCTATGCGACCCAGTACTTC.

This clonotype appeared a few times. V is TRBV5-1 and J is TRBJ1-3; perhaps TRBD1 as D (5 bases). This CDR3 comprises 14 residues. CDR1 is SGHRS and CDR2 is YFSETQ in the germline V gene. With 3 bases removed from V and 3 bases from J, the gap between germline ends came to 10 bases. The CDR3 protein is CASSSQGVGNTIYF. The CDR3 DNA follows: TGCGCCAGCAGCTCACAAGGGGTTGGAAACACCATATATTTT.

The J gene is TRBJ2-5, the V gene TRBV7-3, with D perhaps TRBD2 (6 bases). CDR1 is SGHTA and CDR2 is FQGTGA in the germline V gene. The CDR3 is made up of 15 amino acids. V was trimmed by 5 bases and J by 1 base, leaving 14 bases between them. The CDR3 here is CASSPGGSPQETQYF. CDR3 in DNA: TGTGCCAGCAGCCCCGGGGGTTCCCCCCAAGAGACCCAGTACTTC.

This clonotype was observed a few times. The gene calls are TRBV7-2 and TRBJ2-1; 7 bases line up with TRBD1. CDR1 and CDR2 (germline): SGHTA, FQGNSA. This CDR3 region has 14 residues. The J segment lost 8 bases and the V segment lost 5 bases, leaving 9 bases of the junction unmatched. The chain's CDR3 is CASSRGQNLDEQFF. CDR3 sequence (DNA): TGTGCCAGCAGCCGGGGACAGAATCTGGATGAGCAGTTCTTC. The whole variable domain, remainder taken from reference TRBV7-2 and TRBJ2-1, is GAGVSQSPSNKVTEKGKDVELRCDPISGHTALYWYRQSLGQGLEFLIYFQGNSAPDKSGLPSDRFSAERTGGSVSTLTIQRTQQEDSAVYLCASSRGQNLDEQFFGPGTRLTVL.

The chain joins TRBV28 to TRBJ1-6; D gene unclear. The V end was cut by 6 bases, the J end by 10 bases, with 13 bases between. In germline, CDR1 is MDHEN, CDR2 SYDVKM. This CDR3 has 13 amino acids. The CDR3 DNA sequence: TGTGCCAGCAGGGACCAACCTAAGTCACCCCTCCACTTT. Its translation: CASRDQPKSPLHF.

Only a few counts were recorded for this clonotype. The V and J genes are TRBV6-5 and TRBJ1-1; D is perhaps TRBD1 (6 bases). Trimming pared 6 bases from V and 1 base from J, leaving 18 bases between. Germline CDR1 reads MNHEY; CDR2 reads SVGAGI. CDR3 length: 16 residues. CDR3 DNA sequence: TGTGCCAGCAGGCTCTTGGGGCAGGGGTCGAACACTGAAGCTTTCTTT. This encodes CASRLLGQGSNTEAFF.

A few counts support this clonotype. The chain recombines TRBV2 with TRBJ1-3; 11 bases line up with TRBD1. Unmatched junction bases numbered 7, after V lost 5 bases and J lost 4 bases. The CDR3 has 16 amino acids. CDR1 and CDR2 from the germline V gene are SNHLY and FYNNEI. The CDR3 sequence is CASSYGQGAKGNTIYF. CDR3 DNA: TGTGCCAGCAGTTACGGACAGGGGGCGAAGGGAAACACCATATATTTT.

This clonotype was seen a handful of times. The chain combines TRBV20-1 with TRBJ1-4; TRBD1 is a possible D gene (5 bases). The CDR3 is 15 amino acids. The germline V gene has CDR1 DFQATT and CDR2 SNEGSKA (reference sequence). V was trimmed by 3 bases and J by 4 bases, leaving 15 bases between them. CDR3 nucleotides: TGCAGTGCTAGGGGGCCAAGCGAGGGTAATGAAAAACTGTTTTTT. This sequence encodes CSARGPSEGNEKLFF.

This clonotype was seen a handful of times. The chain carries TRBV2 and TRBJ1-6; D is unclear. The CDR3 covers 13 residues. Germline CDR1 SNHLY, CDR2 FYNNEI. The V gene lost 5 bases and the J gene lost 7 bases, with 9 bases spanning the gap. This CDR3 reads CASSPVINSPLHF. The CDR3 bases are TGTGCCAGCAGTCCAGTCATAAATTCACCCCTCCACTTT.

Here the CDR3 reads CASRQGPGILHF. In DNA, the CDR3 is TGTGCCAGCAGACAGGGCCCCGGGATTTTGCATTTT. The J gene is TRBJ1-5, the V gene TRBV3-1, with D maybe TRBD1 (6 bases). V was cut by 6 bases and J by 15 bases, with 18 bases left in between. This CDR3 is built from 12 residues. Germline CDR1 reads LGHDT; CDR2 reads YNNKEL (reference sequence).

This clonotype has only a few counts. This chain links TRBV20-1 with TRBJ1-2; TRBD1 might be the D (6 bases). V lost 5 bases, J lost 5 bases, and 15 bases lay in between. The CDR3 runs to 13 residues. CDR1 is DFQATT and CDR2 is SNEGSKA in the germline V gene (reference sequence). DNA of the CDR3: TGCAGTGCTGGGAAGACAGGACGTTATGGCTACACCTTC. It specifies CSAGKTGRYGYTF.